This paragraph covers one TCR beta chain sequence. The antigen is not known. These data belong to a study of T cell responses to AZD1222 COVID-19 vaccine. The CDR3 runs 15 residues. The germline gives CDR1 SGDLS, CDR2 YYNGEE. The ends were cut back, 2 bases at V and 0 bases at J, with 9 bases in the middle. Study results and limitations: After two AZD1222 doses, spike-specific TCR breadth and depth rose versus day 0. Along spike, vaccine-associated CD4 TCRs were found throughout, with dominance at 160-218 and 743-854. Targeting of unmutated variant regions was reportedly seen in nearly half of spike-specific TCRs. At study baseline, merely five or six AZD1222 recipients were seropositive.

The protocol was immunoSEQ multiplex PCR, while the TCRdb copy is restricted to in-frame clones and leaves out a portion. The sample lists some 55,000 clones, roughly 85% occurring once. This receptor was identified in an adult in good health. This material consisted of peripheral blood, taken on day 0 of AZD1222 vaccination. The V and J genes are TRBV9 and TRBJ1-3; D uncertain. CDR3 nucleotide sequence: TGTGCCAGCAGCGTCGGTGGCGGCTCTGGAAACACCATATATTTT. Translated: CASSVGGGSGNTIYF. Using reference TRBV9 and TRBJ1-3 for the parts outside the CDR3, the full variable domain is DSGVTQTPKHLITATGQRVTLRCSPRSGDLSVYWYQQSLDQGLQFLIQYYNGEERAKGNILERFSAQQFPDLHSELNLSSLELGDSALYFCASSVGGGSGNTIYFGEGSWLTVV.